A single sample is the source of the 23 T cell receptor beta chains below, sequenced in a study of radiotherapy plus CTLA-4 blockade in lung cancer. Assay used: immunoSEQ multiplex PCR; TCRdb lists only in-frame clones, some missing. Here the sample spans some 25,000 clones, about two thirds being singletons. The sequencing here drew on peripheral blood, taken from a patient treated with radiotherapy plus ipilimumab. These receptors all stem from a human donor with non-small cell lung cancer whose response to radiotherapy plus ipilimumab could not be evaluated.

This chain connects TRBV2 to TRBJ2-7, with 8 bases aligning to TRBD2. Germline trimming cut 4 bases from V and 5 bases from J; bases unmatched to any gene: 10. Germline-derived CDR1 and CDR2 are SNHLY and FYNNEI. This CDR3 has 15 amino acids. This CDR3 is CASSGRREGLNEQYF. The CDR3 DNA is TGTGCCAGCAGTGGTCGCCGGGAGGGCCTCAACGAGCAGTACTTC.

The genes are TRBV11-2 and TRBJ1-2; D ambiguous. Germline V CDR1 and CDR2: SGHAT, FQNNGV. V lost 1 base and J lost 7, with 13 bases in between. The CDR3 loop spans 14 amino acids. This chain's CDR3 is CASSLGRGPSGYTF. The CDR3 DNA reads as TGTGCCAGCAGCTTAGGTCGAGGCCCCAGTGGCTACACCTTC.

The chain recombines TRBV11-2 with TRBJ2-1; D call uncertain. The CDR3 covers 13 residues. V lost 10 bases, J lost 0 bases, and 10 bases lay in between. Germline V gene sequence: CDR1 SGHAT, CDR2 FQNNGV. Written as DNA, the CDR3 is TGTGCCACTCGCCGGTCCTCCTACAATGAGCAGTTCTTC. It is translated as CATRRSSYNEQFF.

As DNA, the CDR3 is TGTGCCAGCAGTCGGACTAGCGGGAGATACGAGCAGTACTTC. Translated: CASSRTSGRYEQYF. The chain carries TRBV5-4 and TRBJ2-7; 13 bases are a match to TRBD2. This CDR3 spans 14 amino acids. Germline CDR1 SGHNT, CDR2 YYREEE (reference sequence). Losses at the gene ends were 5 bases for V and 4 bases for J; bases not matched to a gene: 3. Together with reference TRBV5-4 and TRBJ2-7, the CDR3 gives the full variable domain: ETGVTQSPTHLIKTRGQQVTLRCSSQSGHNTVSWYQQALGQGPQFIFQYYREEENGRGNFPPRFSGLQFPNYSSELNVNALELDDSALYLCASSRTSGRYEQYFGPGTRLTVT.

The rearrangement joins TRBV5-5 to TRBJ2-2; D possibly corresponds to TRBD1 (6 bases). The CDR3 runs 16 residues. Trimming took off 2 bases at V and 1 base at J, with 12 bases between the two ends. Germline assignment: CDR1 SGHKS and CDR2 YYEKEE (reference sequence). The CDR3 DNA sequence: TGTGCCAGCAGCTTTTACCCGGGACAGAACACCGGGGAGCTGTTTTTT. Amino acids: CASSFYPGQNTGELFF.

This clone appeared a single time. The CDR3 DNA reads as TGCGCCAGCAGCTATTCTAGCGGGATAGGATTCACCGGGGAGCTGTTTTTT. Amino acids: CASSYSSGIGFTGELFF. The chain carries TRBV5-1 and TRBJ2-2; 9 bases fit TRBD2. CDR3 length equals 17 residues. Germline CDR1 is SGHRS and CDR2 is YFSETQ. After removal of 3 bases from V and 4 bases from J, the junction contained 10 bases not matched to a gene.

This clone was counted only a few times. The V and J genes are TRBV7-7 and TRBJ2-2; TRBD2 matches at 10 bases. The germline V gene encodes CDR1 SSHAT and CDR2 FNYEAQ (reference sequence). This CDR3 region has 20 residues. The ends lost 1 base at V and 1 base at J; junction bases unmatched: 12. This chain's CDR3 is CASSLVLAGAFYGNTGELFF. In DNA, the CDR3 is TGTGCCAGCAGCTTAGTCCTAGCGGGAGCTTTTTATGGGAACACCGGGGAGCTGTTTTTT. The full variable domain, in which reference TRBV7-7 and TRBJ2-2 provide the parts outside the CDR3, is GAGVSQSPRYKVTKRGQDVTLRCDPISSHATLYWYQQALGQGPEFLTYFNYEAQPDKSGLPSDRFSAERPEGSISTLTIQRTEQRDSAMYRCASSLVLAGAFYGNTGELFFGEGSRLTVL.

V gene TRBV6-1 combines with J gene TRBJ2-7; 9 positions agree with TRBD2. V lost 1 base to trimming and J lost 4 bases; unmatched junction nucleotides: 5. Per germline, CDR1 MNHNS and CDR2 SASEGT. The CDR3 consists of 15 residues. DNA of the CDR3: TGTGCCAGCAGTGAAGGAGGGACTAGCTTATACGAGCAGTACTTC. Protein sequence: CASSEGGTSLYEQYF.

The chain uses TRBV29-1 and TRBJ1-1, with a possible D match to TRBD1 (5 bases). CDR1 is SQVTM and CDR2 is ANQGSEA in the germline V gene. With 0 bases removed from V and 11 bases from J, the gap between germline ends came to 19 bases. CDR3 size: 14 residues. Written as DNA, the CDR3 is TGCAGCGTTGAAGATTCCCGGGCCCTGGGGGGGGCTTTCTTT. Translating it yields CSVEDSRALGGAFF.

The chain employs TRBV7-6 and TRBJ2-3; 7 bases are shared with TRBD1. This CDR3 is 15 amino acids long. Trimming took 1 base from V and 1 from J; bases not matched to a gene: 2. Germline V gene data show CDR1 as SGHVS and CDR2 as FNYEAQ. The CDR3 is CASSLGGGGTDTQYF. The CDR3 DNA follows: TGTGCCAGCAGCTTAGGAGGGGGCGGCACAGATACGCAGTATTTT.

V is TRBV27 and J is TRBJ2-7; TRBD2 might be the D (5 bases). This CDR3 has 13 amino acids. Trimming removed 6 bases at V and 3 bases at J, with 12 bases between. Germline V lookup: CDR1 MNHEY, CDR2 SMNVEV (reference sequence). CDR3 loop: CASSLTTNYEQYF. In nucleotides, the CDR3 is TGTGCCAGCAGCCTGACTACCAACTACGAGCAGTACTTC.

This chain connects TRBV30 to TRBJ1-6, with unresolved D. This CDR3 is 18 amino acids long. Germline loops: CDR1 GTSNPN, CDR2 SVGIG (reference sequence). V gave up 0 bases and J gave up 8 bases, with 23 bases separating them. DNA of the CDR3: TGTGCCTGGAGTGTTAAAAAACAAGTCACGTCGGAGGATTCACCCCTCCACTTT. Protein product: CAWSVKKQVTSEDSPLHF.

This clone was counted once. V usage is TRBV28 and J usage is TRBJ1-2; TRBD1 might be the D (5 bases). Trimming left V 2 bases short and J 2 bases short, with 15 bases between. From germline, CDR1 is MDHEN and CDR2 SYDVKM. The CDR3 sequence is 16 residues long. The CDR3 reads CASSLVTGTGNYGYTF. In DNA form, the CDR3 reads TGTGCCAGCAGTTTAGTCACCGGGACTGGGAACTATGGCTACACCTTC.

CDR3 nucleotide sequence: TGCGCCAGCAGCCCCGCAGGGGGCGTCTACAATGAGCAGTTCTTC. This translates into CASSPAGGVYNEQFF. The chain joins TRBV5-1 to TRBJ2-1; TRBD1 matches at 8 bases. Trimming took 4 bases from V and 3 from J; bases not matched to a gene: 6. The CDR3 contains 15 residues. Germline values: CDR1 SGHRS, CDR2 YFSETQ. The whole variable domain, filled in from reference TRBV5-1 and TRBJ2-1, reads KAGVTQTPRYLIKTRGQQVTLSCSPISGHRSVSWYQQTPGQGLQFLFEYFSETQRNKGNFPGRFSGRQFSNSRSEMNVSTLELGDSALYLCASSPAGGVYNEQFFGPGTRLTVL.

The chain has TRBV4-1 and TRBJ2-5, with TRBD2 matching 9 bases. Germline V gives CDR1 MGHRA, CDR2 YSYEKL. The junction had 4 bases not matched to a gene; V was cut back by 3 bases and J by 2 bases. The CDR3 is 15 residues long. The CDR3 DNA reads TGCGCCAGCAGCCAGCCGGGACTAGCACAAGAGACCCAGTACTTC. It yields the protein CASSQPGLAQETQYF.

The count of this clone is one. This chain joins TRBV7-9 and TRBJ2-1; 9 nucleotides agree with TRBD2. Germline CDR1 reads SEHNR; CDR2 reads FQNEAQ (reference sequence). The J segment lost 6 bases and the V segment lost 3 bases, leaving 9 bases of the junction unmatched. The CDR3 runs to 16 residues. Here the CDR3 reads CASSFGGVREGNEQFF. In DNA, the CDR3 is TGTGCCAGCAGCTTCGGTGGGGTGCGGGAGGGCAATGAGCAGTTCTTC.

The chain joins TRBV18 to TRBJ2-1, with 7 bases identical to TRBD2. Germline V gives CDR1 KGHSH, CDR2 LQKENI. There are 16 residues in the CDR3. V shed 2 bases and J 8 bases; nucleotides not matched to a gene: 12. As DNA, the CDR3 is TGTGCCAGCTCACCAGCCTTGGGCGGGAGAAGGGATGAGCAGTTCTTC. The encoded protein is CASSPALGGRRDEQFF.

This clone was observed a few times. The chain's CDR3 is CASSLNHRTGGFLAFF. The CDR3 DNA reads TGTGCCAGCAGCTTAAATCACCGGACAGGGGGCTTTTTAGCTTTCTTT. The J gene is TRBJ1-1, the V gene TRBV7-9; 11 bases fit TRBD1. The V gene end was trimmed by 2 bases and the J gene end by 10 bases; junction bases not matched to a gene: 12. CDR1 is SEHNR and CDR2 is FQNEAQ in the germline V gene (reference sequence). The CDR3 totals 16 residues.

The V call is TRBV19, the J call TRBJ2-3; 9 positions agree with TRBD1. The CDR3 contains 15 residues. J lost 4 bases, V lost 2 bases, and 4 bases had no gene match. The germline V gene has CDR1 LNHDA and CDR2 SQIVND (reference sequence). CDR3 amino acids: CASSIRDRVPDTQYF. As DNA, the CDR3 is TGTGCCAGTAGTATAAGGGACAGGGTCCCAGATACGCAGTATTTT. The full variable domain, completed using reference TRBV19 and TRBJ2-3, is DGGITQSPKYLFRKEGQNVTLSCEQNLNHDAMYWYRQDPGQGLRLIYYSQIVNDFQKGDIAEGYSVSREKKESFPLTVTSAQKNPTAFYLCASSIRDRVPDTQYFGPGTRLTVL.

The V gene is TRBV27, the J gene TRBJ2-3; D perhaps matches TRBD2 (5 bases). Deletions cut 8 bases from V and 3 bases from J, with 18 bases between. Germline V gives CDR1 MNHEY, CDR2 SMNVEV (reference sequence). The CDR3 sequence is 15 residues long. In DNA, the CDR3 is TGTGCCAGCGCCCTGGTCGGGGTTTCGACAGATACGCAGTATTTT. This sequence encodes CASALVGVSTDTQYF.

The chain combines TRBV13 with TRBJ2-7; 8 nucleotides agree with TRBD2. CDR3 size: 14 residues. V gave up 5 bases and J gave up 4 bases; unmatched junction bases: 7. CDR1 and CDR2 from the germline V gene are PRHDT and FYEKMQ (reference sequence). The CDR3 sequence is CASSKGLAGYEQYF. DNA for the CDR3: TGTGCCAGCAGCAAAGGCCTAGCGGGTTACGAGCAGTACTTC. Drawing the rest from reference TRBV13 and TRBJ2-7, the complete variable domain is AAGVIQSPRHLIKEKRETATLKCYPIPRHDTVYWYQQGPGQDPQFLISFYEKMQSDKGSIPDRFSAQQFSDYHSELNMSSLELGDSALYFCASSKGLAGYEQYFGPGTRLTVT.

This clone was seen only once. The V and J genes are TRBV6-1 and TRBJ1-3; D remains unclear. Between the trimmed V and J ends, which lost 2 bases and 0 bases, there was a span of 14 bases. The CDR3 is made up of 17 amino acids. The germline gives CDR1 MNHNS, CDR2 SASEGT. The CDR3 sequence is CASSELYQANSGNTIYF. CDR3 nucleotides: TGTGCCAGCAGTGAACTGTATCAGGCCAACTCTGGAAACACCATATATTTT.

The chain links TRBV6-1 to TRBJ1-2; D possibly corresponds to TRBD1 (5 bases). V lost 6 bases to trimming and J lost 5 bases, with 16 bases between them. Germline CDR1 is MNHNS and CDR2 is SASEGT. The CDR3 length is 14 residues. CDR3 sequence (DNA): TGTGCCAGCAGCAGGGTGTACAGCGAGTATGGCTACACCTTC. Protein: CASSRVYSEYGYTF.